This T cell receptor beta chain was sequenced in a study of blood T cell repertoires in COVID-19. Data came from immunoSEQ multiplex PCR; TCRdb stores just in-frame clones and leaves some out. In the table there are about 160,000 clones, around three quarters of which are singletons. The TCR sequence derives from a man aged 55 to 70 with acute or convalescent COVID-19. The sequenced sample consisted of peripheral blood.

CDR3 in amino acids: CASSLSSDREGEKLFF. The CDR3 DNA reads TGTGCCAGCAGCCTAAGCTCGGACAGGGAAGGAGAAAAACTGTTTTTT. J is TRBJ1-4 and V is TRBV3-1 (or the pseudogene TRBV3-2); TRBD1 matches 8 bases. The CDR3 has 16 amino acids. Germline-derived CDR1 and CDR2 are LGHDT and YNNKEL (reference sequence). V lost 4 bases to trimming and J lost 8 bases; unmatched junction nucleotides: 12.